The T cell receptor beta chain described here comes from a study of shared clonotypes between healthy human individuals. The naive CD8 population came from CD45RO-negative cells selected for CCR7, without terminally differentiated effector memory CD45RA+ cells. Assay used: immunoSEQ multiplex PCR; TCRdb lists only in-frame clones, some missing. The profile shows about 2.1 million clones, 85% to 95% of them singletons. General study points: Naive subsets usually exceeded memory subsets in estimated richness.

Turning to this clone: The antigen is not known.

Sequencing used naive CD8+ T cells from PBMCs. The sequence derives from a man in his late teens or twenties in good health. Some clones in this sample may be carry-over from other donors' samples.

The CDR3 is CASSFSLETQYF. Written as DNA, the CDR3 is TGTGCCAGCAGTTTTAGTTTAGAGACCCAGTACTTC. The V call is TRBV27, the J call TRBJ2-5; D remains ambiguous. Trimming cost V 3 bases and J 4 bases, with 6 bases left between them. Per the germline V gene, CDR1 is MNHEY and CDR2 is SMNVEV (reference sequence). CDR3 size: 12 residues.